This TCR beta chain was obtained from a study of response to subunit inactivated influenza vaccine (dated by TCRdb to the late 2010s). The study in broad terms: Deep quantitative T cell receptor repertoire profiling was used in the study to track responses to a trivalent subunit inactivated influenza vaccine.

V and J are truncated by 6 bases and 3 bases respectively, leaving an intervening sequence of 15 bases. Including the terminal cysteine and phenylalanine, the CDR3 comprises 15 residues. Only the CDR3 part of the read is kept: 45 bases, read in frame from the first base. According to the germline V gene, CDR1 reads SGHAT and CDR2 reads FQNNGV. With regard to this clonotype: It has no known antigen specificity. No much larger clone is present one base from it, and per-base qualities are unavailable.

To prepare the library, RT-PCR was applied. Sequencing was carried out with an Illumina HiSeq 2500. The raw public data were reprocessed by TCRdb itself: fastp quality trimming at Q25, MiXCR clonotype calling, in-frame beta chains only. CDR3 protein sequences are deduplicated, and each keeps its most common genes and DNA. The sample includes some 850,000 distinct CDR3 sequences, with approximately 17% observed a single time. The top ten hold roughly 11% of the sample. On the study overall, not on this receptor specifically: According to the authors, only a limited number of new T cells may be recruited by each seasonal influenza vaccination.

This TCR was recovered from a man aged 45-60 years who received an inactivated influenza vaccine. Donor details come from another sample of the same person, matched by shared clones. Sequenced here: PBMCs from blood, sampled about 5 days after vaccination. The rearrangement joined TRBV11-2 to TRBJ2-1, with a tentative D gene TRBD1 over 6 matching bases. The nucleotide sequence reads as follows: TGTGCCAGCAGTCAAACCCGGACAGACTACAATGAGCAGTTCTTC. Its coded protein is CASSQTRTDYNEQFF.